What follows are 3 T cell receptor beta chains derived from one specimen sequenced in a study of T cell responses to AZD1222 COVID-19 vaccine. Clones were sequenced by immunoSEQ multiplex PCR, and TCRdb holds only the in-frame ones, with some missing. Counted here are approximately 130,000 clones, roughly 88% occurring once; the ten biggest clones make up 5% to 7%. The source material was peripheral blood, sampled 28 days after the second AZD1222 dose. These receptors came from an adult who received the AZD1222 COVID-19 vaccine.

This rearrangement joins TRBV7-2 to TRBJ1-5; the match to TRBD1 covers 10 bases. The CDR3 covers 15 residues. Trimming removed 4 bases from V and 5 bases from J; junction bases left unmatched: 5. Germline V lookup: CDR1 SGHTA, CDR2 FQGNSA. The CDR3 protein is CASSSGTGAYQPQHF. The DNA for the CDR3 is TGTGCCAGCAGCTCCGGGACAGGGGCTTATCAGCCCCAGCATTTT.

V usage is TRBV5-8 and J usage is TRBJ1-6; the D gene is possibly TRBD1 (6 bases). The CDR3 runs to 14 residues. Germline CDR1 is SGHTS and CDR2 is YDEGEE. The V end lost 4 bases, the J end lost 7 bases, and 12 bases lay between the germline ends. The CDR3 region is CASSVAGVNSPLHF. The CDR3 coding sequence is TGTGCCAGCAGCGTAGCAGGGGTCAATTCACCCCTCCACTTT.

In its sample, this clone was seen a few times. The chain is built from TRBV6-1 and TRBJ1-4, with a weak D call TRBD1 (5 bases). The CDR3 contains 14 residues. With 5 bases removed from V and 2 bases from J, the gap between germline ends came to 9 bases. The V gene's germline CDR1 is MNHNS and CDR2 SASEGT. DNA of the CDR3: TGTGCCAGCAGTACGACAGTCACTAATGAAAAACTGTTTTTT. Translated: CASSTTVTNEKLFF.